Below, 24 T cell receptor beta chains from the same sample are listed, as sequenced in a study of T cells after posttransplantation cyclophosphamide. Busulfan-fludarabine conditioning, marrow transplant, and cyclophosphamide on days +3 and +4 were administered. Assay used: immunoSEQ multiplex PCR; TCRdb lists only in-frame clones, some missing. This sample shows more than 8,500 clones and no singletons; approximately 3.5% rests with the ten largest. The sequences come from PBMCs, collected approximately 380 days after allogeneic stem cell transplant with posttransplant cyclophosphamide. These TCRs come from a male patient aged 45-60 years who received an allogeneic stem cell transplant from a related donor and was CMV-positive. Some T cells may be transferred from the graft donor.

At least ten counts were recorded for this clone. V usage is TRBV6-6 and J usage is TRBJ1-4; 7 bases fit TRBD1. Per the germline V gene, CDR1 is MNHNY and CDR2 is SVGAGI (reference sequence). With V trimmed by 7 bases and J by 5 bases, 10 bases remained unmatched. The CDR3 sequence is 15 residues long. CDR3 loop: CASNFPGQLNEKLFF. CDR3 DNA sequence: TGTGCCAGCAACTTTCCGGGACAGTTAAATGAAAAACTGTTTTTT.

This clone was detected many times. The gene calls are TRBV13 and TRBJ1-5; TRBD1 matches 9 bases. Germline CDR1 is PRHDT and CDR2 is FYEKMQ (reference sequence). The CDR3 runs to 18 residues. Unmatched junction bases numbered 10, after V lost 1 base and J lost 3 bases. This chain's CDR3 is CASSLEGPGTGINQPQHF. In nucleotides, the CDR3 is TGTGCCAGCAGCTTAGAAGGTCCCGGGACAGGGATCAATCAGCCCCAGCATTTT.

This clone was observed many times. One end of the junction varies from germline; a read error may be responsible. The chain employs TRBV7-7 and TRBJ1-6; tentatively, D is TRBD1 (5 bases). Looked up from germline, CDR1 is SSHAT and CDR2 is FNYEAQ (reference sequence). This CDR3 comprises 12 residues. CDR3 bases: TGTGCCAGCAGACACGGACGGGGGGAATTTAGCTTT. Its translation is CASRHGRGEFSF.

There are many counts of this clone. The chain uses TRBV5-1 and TRBJ2-3, with 7 bases fitting TRBD2. The V gene's germline CDR1 is SGHRS and CDR2 YFSETQ. This CDR3 comprises 14 residues. V shed 4 bases, J shed 2 bases, and the junction held 4 bases outside the gene matches. CDR3 protein: CASSTGGSTDTQYF. Here the CDR3 DNA reads TGCGCCAGCAGCACGGGGGGTTCCACAGATACGCAGTATTTT.

This clone was seen at least ten times. The V gene is TRBV28, the J gene TRBJ2-2; 8 bases are shared with TRBD1. V gave up 4 bases and J gave up 4 bases; unmatched junction bases: 5. The CDR3 length is 15 residues. In germline, CDR1 is MDHEN, CDR2 SYDVKM. CDR3 loop: CASSSSGTGTGELFF. CDR3 DNA: TGTGCCAGCAGTTCCTCCGGGACAGGCACCGGGGAGCTGTTTTTT.

This clone was recorded at least ten times. The chain has TRBV7-9 and TRBJ1-2; 7 bases are shared with TRBD1. The CDR3 spans 16 residues. The J segment lost 6 bases and the V segment lost 11 bases, leaving 21 bases of the junction unmatched. From germline, CDR1 is SEHNR and CDR2 FQNEAQ (reference sequence). The CDR3 sequence: CAVFSTGPTRIDGYTF. For the CDR3, the DNA is TGTGCCGTTTTCTCGACAGGGCCTACTAGAATCGATGGCTACACCTTC.

This clone has a count of ten or more. The V gene is TRBV19, the J gene TRBJ1-1; 7 nucleotides agree with TRBD1. Trimming cost V 2 bases and J 1 base; bases outside gene matches: 4. Per the germline V gene, CDR1 is LNHDA and CDR2 is SQIVND (reference sequence). The CDR3 totals 15 residues. The CDR3 reads CASSIPRGENTEAFF. The CDR3 DNA is TGTGCCAGTAGTATACCCAGGGGGGAGAACACTGAAGCTTTCTTT.

This clone was found many times. This chain links TRBV30 with TRBJ2-5, with D uncertain. V was cut by 3 bases and J by 8 bases, with 16 bases left in between. Germline CDR1 and CDR2: GTSNPN and SVGIG (reference sequence). The CDR3 has 13 amino acids. For the CDR3, the DNA is TGTGCCTGGAGCCAACCCTTGACAAATACCCAGTACTTC. This encodes CAWSQPLTNTQYF.

This clone was detected ten times or more. The rearrangement joins TRBV28 to TRBJ2-3; 7 bases align to TRBD1. The CDR3 is 15 residues long. Trimming took 3 bases from V and 2 from J; bases not matched to a gene: 5. Germline CDR1 and CDR2: MDHEN and SYDVKM. CDR3 amino acids: CASSFRQGYTDTQYF. The CDR3 bases are TGTGCCAGCAGTTTCAGACAGGGTTACACAGATACGCAGTATTTT.

This clone was recorded at least ten times. The chain employs TRBV6-5 and TRBJ1-1, with D tentatively TRBD1 (5 bases). The germline V and J ends were trimmed by 6 bases and 8 bases, with 16 bases remaining between them. The CDR3 contains 13 residues. Looked up from germline, CDR1 is MNHEY and CDR2 is SVGAGI. CDR3 DNA sequence: TGTGCCAGCAGCCCCTCCCGGGGGACCGAAGCTTTCTTT. It specifies CASSPSRGTEAFF.

This clone was seen ten or more times. This chain uses TRBV11-3 with TRBJ2-7; perhaps TRBD1 as D (5 bases). The germline CDR1 and CDR2 sequences are SGHNT and YENEEA. This CDR3 comprises 15 residues. V was clipped by 3 bases and J by 2 bases, with 14 bases between them. CDR3 bases: TGTGCCAGCAGCTTCCGTGCTGACAGCACCTACGAGCAGTACTTC. Translation: CASSFRADSTYEQYF. Together with reference TRBV11-3 and TRBJ2-7, the CDR3 gives the full variable domain: EAGVVQSPRYKIIEKKQPVAFWCNPISGHNTLYWYLQNLGQGPELLIRYENEEAVDDSQLPKDRFSAERLKGVDSTLKIQPAELGDSAVYLCASSFRADSTYEQYFGPGTRLTVT.

By proportion, this clone is medium-sized. The chain uses TRBV27 and TRBJ1-2, with D perhaps TRBD1 (6 bases). The length of the CDR3 is 13 residues. Trimming pared 6 bases from V and 4 bases from J, leaving 12 bases between. Germline V gives CDR1 MNHEY, CDR2 SMNVEV (reference sequence). The CDR3 DNA follows: TGTGCCAGCAGCTCGGGACAAACCTATGGCTACACCTTC. Protein product: CASSSGQTYGYTF.

This clone was counted at least ten times. The genes are TRBV4-3 and TRBJ1-1; TRBD1 matches at 8 bases. This CDR3 is 17 amino acids long. V shed 0 bases and J 0 bases; nucleotides not matched to a gene: 6. Germline V gives CDR1 LGHNA, CDR2 YSLEER. CDR3 residues: CASSQDWGQDMNTEAFF. CDR3 DNA: TGCGCCAGCAGCCAAGATTGGGGACAGGATATGAACACTGAAGCTTTCTTT.

The chain is built from TRBV2 and TRBJ2-3, with 11 positions matching TRBD2. The germline V gene encodes CDR1 SNHLY and CDR2 FYNNEI. V dropped 5 bases and J dropped 3; count of bases not matched to a gene: 4. The length of the CDR3 is 15 residues. CDR3 region: CASSPTSGGTDTQYF. The DNA of the CDR3 is TGTGCCAGCAGTCCAACTAGCGGGGGAACAGATACGCAGTATTTT.

Many counts were recorded for this clone. This chain links TRBV9 with TRBJ2-3, with TRBD2 identical over 10 bases. Trimming took 0 bases from V and 6 from J; bases not matched to a gene: 13. Germline lookup yields CDR1 SGDLS and CDR2 YYNGEE. The CDR3 totals 18 residues. Here the CDR3 reads CASSVGVAGDSGRDTQYF. CDR3 bases: TGTGCCAGCAGCGTAGGGGTCGCCGGGGATAGCGGGAGGGATACGCAGTATTTT.

This clone was recorded many times. The J gene is TRBJ1-3, the V gene TRBV18; 8 bases are shared with TRBD1. The junction had 7 bases not matched to a gene; V was cut back by 2 bases and J by 4 bases. Germline CDR1 is KGHSH and CDR2 is LQKENI. CDR3 length: 16 amino acids. CDR3 nucleotides: TGTGCCAGCTCACCAGGACAGGGAGGGATCGGAAACACCATATATTTT. This encodes CASSPGQGGIGNTIYF.

This clone was observed at least ten times. V is TRBV5-1 and J is TRBJ2-1; possible D gene TRBD2, 5 bases. The V end was cut by 0 bases, the J end by 0 bases, with 13 bases between. The CDR3 consists of 17 residues. Germline V lookup: CDR1 SGHRS, CDR2 YFSETQ. The CDR3 region has the DNA TGCGCCAGCAGCTTGGTCGGCGTGGGAGCCTCCTACAATGAGCAGTTCTTC. It specifies CASSLVGVGASYNEQFF.

This clone was observed at least ten times. The J gene is TRBJ2-3, the V gene TRBV5-1, with 12 bases fitting TRBD2. Trimming cost V 3 bases and J 3 bases; bases outside gene matches: 5. The CDR3 length is 16 residues. In germline, CDR1 is SGHRS, CDR2 YFSETQ. This chain's CDR3 is CASSSGLAGLTDTQYF. For the CDR3, the DNA is TGCGCCAGCAGCTCTGGACTAGCGGGATTAACAGATACGCAGTATTTT.

This clone has ten or more counts. CDR3 nucleotides: TGTGCCAGCAGCCTAAAACCCCCACCGACTAGCTTGTATGAGCAGTTCTTC. This sequence encodes CASSLKPPPTSLYEQFF. V is TRBV7-3 and J is TRBJ2-1; 7 bases align to TRBD2. V was pared by 5 bases and J by 8 bases, with 18 bases of the junction left unmatched. The CDR3 has 17 residues. Per the germline V gene, CDR1 is SGHTA and CDR2 is FQGTGA.

In this sample, this clone turned up many times. The chain is built from TRBV6-5 and TRBJ2-7; TRBD2 matches at 9 bases. From germline, CDR1 is MNHEY and CDR2 SVGAGI. CDR3 length equals 15 residues. The ends lost 5 bases at V and 0 bases at J; junction bases unmatched: 5. Here the CDR3 reads CASSPAGGPSYEQYF. CDR3 bases: TGTGCCAGCAGTCCGGCGGGAGGGCCCTCCTACGAGCAGTACTTC.

This clone was observed a few times. The V call is TRBV28, the J call TRBJ2-5; TRBD1 might be the D (6 bases). With the DNA end fitting TRBJ2-7 better, the J assignment may be wrong. Germline loops: CDR1 MDHEN, CDR2 SYDVKM. The CDR3 has 14 amino acids. CDR3 DNA: TGTGCCAGCAGTACCACAGGGATAGGGTACGAGCAGTACTTC. Protein sequence: CASSTTGIGYEQYF.

This clone was found many times. J is TRBJ1-2 and V is TRBV29-1; 9 bases agree with TRBD1. Trimming took 8 bases from V and 7 from J; bases not matched to a gene: 8. CDR1 and CDR2 (germline): SQVTM, ANQGSEA. The CDR3 sequence is 12 residues long. CDR3 nucleotide sequence: TGCAGCTCTCACAGGGGGCAGTTTGGCTACACCTTC. Its protein is CSSHRGQFGYTF.

This clone was observed at least ten times. This rearrangement joins TRBV5-6 to TRBJ2-3, with D unresolved. With 1 base removed from V and 0 bases from J, the gap between germline ends came to 9 bases. CDR1 and CDR2 from the germline V gene are SGHDT and YYEEEE. The length of the CDR3 is 15 residues. The CDR3 region has the DNA TGTGCCAGCAGCTTGTATGTCCCCAGCACAGATACGCAGTATTTT. It is translated as CASSLYVPSTDTQYF.

There are many counts of this clone. The chain employs TRBV7-8 and TRBJ1-2, with 9 bases aligning to TRBD1. J lost 5 bases, V lost 1 base, and 2 bases had no gene match. Per germline, CDR1 SGHVS and CDR2 FQNEAQ. The CDR3 is 14 amino acids. This CDR3 is CASSLVGQGYGYTF. The CDR3 DNA reads as TGTGCCAGCAGCTTAGTCGGACAGGGGTATGGCTACACCTTC.